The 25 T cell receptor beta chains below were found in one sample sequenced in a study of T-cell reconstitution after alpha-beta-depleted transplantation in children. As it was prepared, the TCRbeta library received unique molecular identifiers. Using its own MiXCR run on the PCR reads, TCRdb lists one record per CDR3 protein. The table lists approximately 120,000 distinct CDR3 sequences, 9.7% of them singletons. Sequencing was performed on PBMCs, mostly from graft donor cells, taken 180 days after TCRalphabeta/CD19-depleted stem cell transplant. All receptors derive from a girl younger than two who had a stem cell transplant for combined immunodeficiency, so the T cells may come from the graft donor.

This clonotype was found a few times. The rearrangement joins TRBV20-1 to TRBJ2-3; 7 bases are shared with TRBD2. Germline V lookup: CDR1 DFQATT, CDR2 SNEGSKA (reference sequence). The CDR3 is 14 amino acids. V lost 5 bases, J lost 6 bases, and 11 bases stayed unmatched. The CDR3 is CSAVRDYPLDTQYF. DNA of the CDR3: TGCAGTGCTGTCCGGGACTACCCGTTGGATACGCAGTATTTT.

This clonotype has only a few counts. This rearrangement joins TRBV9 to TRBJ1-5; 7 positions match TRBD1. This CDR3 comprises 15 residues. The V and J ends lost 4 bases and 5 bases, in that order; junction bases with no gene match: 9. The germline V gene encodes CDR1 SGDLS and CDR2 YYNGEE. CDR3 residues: CASSFGTDFDQPQHF. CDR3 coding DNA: TGTGCCAGCAGCTTCGGGACAGATTTTGATCAGCCCCAGCATTTT.

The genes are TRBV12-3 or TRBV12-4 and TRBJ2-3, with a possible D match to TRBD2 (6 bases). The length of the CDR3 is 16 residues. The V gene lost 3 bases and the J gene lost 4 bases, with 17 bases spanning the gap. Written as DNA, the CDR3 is TGTGCCAGCAGTTTGGGGGGAGCCCTTTGGGCAGATACGCAGTATTTT. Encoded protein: CASSLGGALWADTQYF.

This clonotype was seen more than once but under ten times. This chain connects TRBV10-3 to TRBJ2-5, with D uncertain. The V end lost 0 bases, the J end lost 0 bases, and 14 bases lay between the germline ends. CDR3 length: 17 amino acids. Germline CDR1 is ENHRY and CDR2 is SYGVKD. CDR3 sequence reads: CAISESSLRLDQETQYF. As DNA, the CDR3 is TGTGCCATCAGTGAGTCGTCCCTCCGGCTGGACCAAGAGACCCAGTACTTC.

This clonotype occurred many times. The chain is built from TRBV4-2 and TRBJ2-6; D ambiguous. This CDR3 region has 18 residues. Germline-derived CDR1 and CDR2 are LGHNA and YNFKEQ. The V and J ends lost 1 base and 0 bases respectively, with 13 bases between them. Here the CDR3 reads CASSQGLNSISGANVLTF. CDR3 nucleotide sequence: TGTGCCAGCAGCCAAGGGTTGAACTCGATCTCTGGGGCCAACGTCCTGACTTTC.

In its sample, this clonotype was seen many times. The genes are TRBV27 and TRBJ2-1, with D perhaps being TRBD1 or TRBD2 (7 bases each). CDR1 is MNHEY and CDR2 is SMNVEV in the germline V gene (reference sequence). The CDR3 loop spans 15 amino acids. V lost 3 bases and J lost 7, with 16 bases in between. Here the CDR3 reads CASSFRGRAGNEQFF. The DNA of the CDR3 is TGTGCCAGCAGTTTCAGGGGGAGGGCCGGGAATGAGCAGTTCTTC.

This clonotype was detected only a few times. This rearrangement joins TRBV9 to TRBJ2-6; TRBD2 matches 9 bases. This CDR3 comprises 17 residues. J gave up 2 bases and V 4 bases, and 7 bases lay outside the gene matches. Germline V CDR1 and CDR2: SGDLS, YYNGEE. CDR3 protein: CASSSGLAAAGANVLTF. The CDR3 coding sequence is TGTGCCAGCAGCTCGGGACTAGCCGCCGCTGGGGCCAACGTCCTGACTTTC.

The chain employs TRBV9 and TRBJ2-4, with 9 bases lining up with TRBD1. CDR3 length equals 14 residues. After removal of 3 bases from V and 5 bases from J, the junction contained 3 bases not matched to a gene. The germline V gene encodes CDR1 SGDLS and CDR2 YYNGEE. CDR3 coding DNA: TGTGCCAGCAGCGCACAGGGGGCTCAAAACATTCAGTACTTC. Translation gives CASSAQGAQNIQYF.

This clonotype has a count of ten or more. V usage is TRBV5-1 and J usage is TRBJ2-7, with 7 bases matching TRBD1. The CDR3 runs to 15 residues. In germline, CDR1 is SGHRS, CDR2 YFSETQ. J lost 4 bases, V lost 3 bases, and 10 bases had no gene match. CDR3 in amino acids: CASSSRQGSLYEQYF. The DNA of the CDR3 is TGCGCCAGCAGCTCAAGACAGGGATCTCTTTACGAGCAGTACTTC.

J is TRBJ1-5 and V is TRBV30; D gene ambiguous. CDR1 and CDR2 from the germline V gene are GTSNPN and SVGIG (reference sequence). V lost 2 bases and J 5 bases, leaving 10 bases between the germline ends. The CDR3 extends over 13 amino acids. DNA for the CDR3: TGTGCCTGGAGTTTCCAGAGGGATCAGCCCCAGCATTTT. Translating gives CAWSFQRDQPQHF. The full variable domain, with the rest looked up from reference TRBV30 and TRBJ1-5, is SQTIHQWPATLVQPVGSPLSLECTVEGTSNPNLYWYRQAAGRGLQLLFYSVGIGQISSEVPQNLSASRPQDRQFILSSKKLLLSDSGFYLCAWSFQRDQPQHFGDGTRLSIL.

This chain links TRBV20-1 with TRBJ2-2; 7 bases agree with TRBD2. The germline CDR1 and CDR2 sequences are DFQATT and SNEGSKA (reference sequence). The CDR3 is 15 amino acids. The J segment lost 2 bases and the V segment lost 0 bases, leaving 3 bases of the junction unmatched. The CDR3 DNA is TGCAGTGCTAGAGATGGCGGGAGCAACACCGGGGAGCTGTTTTTT. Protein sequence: CSARDGGSNTGELFF.

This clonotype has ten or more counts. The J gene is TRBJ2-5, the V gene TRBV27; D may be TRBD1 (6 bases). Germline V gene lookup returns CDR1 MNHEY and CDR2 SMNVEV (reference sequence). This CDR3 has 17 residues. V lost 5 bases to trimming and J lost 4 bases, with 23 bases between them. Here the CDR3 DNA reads TGTGCCAGCAGTCCTCCATCGGGATATAGGGGGAGAGAGACCCAGTACTTC. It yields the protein CASSPPSGYRGRETQYF.

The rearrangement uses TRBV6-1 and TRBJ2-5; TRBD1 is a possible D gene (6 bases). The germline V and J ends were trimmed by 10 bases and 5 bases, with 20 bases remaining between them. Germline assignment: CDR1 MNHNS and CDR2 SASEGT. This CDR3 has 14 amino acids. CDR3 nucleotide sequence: TGTGCCACCCCAACAGGGATTGGTCGGGAGACCCAGTACTTC. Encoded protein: CATPTGIGRETQYF.

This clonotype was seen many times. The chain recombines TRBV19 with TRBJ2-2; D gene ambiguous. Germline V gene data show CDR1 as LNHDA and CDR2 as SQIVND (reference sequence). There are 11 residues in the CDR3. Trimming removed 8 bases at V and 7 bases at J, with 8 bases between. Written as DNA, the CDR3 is TGTGCCAGTGGACCCGGCGGGGAGCTGTTTTTT. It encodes CASGPGGELFF.

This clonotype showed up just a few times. The CDR3 DNA reads as TGTGCCAGCAGCCCCACTAATAGGGAGCTGTTTTTT. The encoded protein is CASSPTNRELFF. This chain uses TRBV3-1 with TRBJ2-2; no definite D call. The V gene lost 4 bases and the J gene lost 9 bases, with 9 bases spanning the gap. Germline V lookup: CDR1 LGHDT, CDR2 YNNKEL (reference sequence). CDR3 size: 12 residues.

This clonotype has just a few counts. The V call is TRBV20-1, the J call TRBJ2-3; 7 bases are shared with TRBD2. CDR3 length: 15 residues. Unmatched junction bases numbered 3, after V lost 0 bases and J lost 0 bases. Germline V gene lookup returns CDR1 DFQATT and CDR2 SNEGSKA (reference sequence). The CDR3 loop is CSARDLGGSTDTQYF. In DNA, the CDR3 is TGCAGTGCTAGAGATCTCGGGGGGAGCACAGATACGCAGTATTTT.

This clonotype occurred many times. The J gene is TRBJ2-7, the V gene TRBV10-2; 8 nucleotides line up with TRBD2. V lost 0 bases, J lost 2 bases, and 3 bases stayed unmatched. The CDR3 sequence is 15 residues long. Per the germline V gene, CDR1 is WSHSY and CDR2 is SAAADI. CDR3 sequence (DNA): TGCGCCAGCAGTGAGTCGGCGGGAGGTGCCTACGAGCAGTACTTC. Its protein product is CASSESAGGAYEQYF.

The CDR3 here is CASSVGTENSPLHF. CDR3 nucleotide sequence: TGTGCCAGCAGTGTCGGGACTGAGAATTCACCCCTCCACTTT. The chain links TRBV6-1 to TRBJ1-6; possible D gene TRBD1, 5 bases. This CDR3 has 14 amino acids. Trimming took off 4 bases at V and 7 bases at J, with 11 bases between the two ends. Germline CDR1 is MNHNS and CDR2 is SASEGT.

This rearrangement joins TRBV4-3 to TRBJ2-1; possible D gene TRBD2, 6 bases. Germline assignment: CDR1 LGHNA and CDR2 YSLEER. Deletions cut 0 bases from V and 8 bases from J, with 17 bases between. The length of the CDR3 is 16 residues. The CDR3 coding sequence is TGCGCCAGCAGCCAAGATGGCCAGCGGGCCAGCCATGAGCAGTTCTTC. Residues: CASSQDGQRASHEQFF.

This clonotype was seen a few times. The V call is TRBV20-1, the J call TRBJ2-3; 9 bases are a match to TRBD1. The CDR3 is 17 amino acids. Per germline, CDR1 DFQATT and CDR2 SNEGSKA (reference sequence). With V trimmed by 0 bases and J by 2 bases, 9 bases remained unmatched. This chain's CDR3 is CSARDPAGQGLTDTQYF. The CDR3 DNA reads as TGCAGTGCTAGAGATCCAGCGGGACAGGGACTCACAGATACGCAGTATTTT.

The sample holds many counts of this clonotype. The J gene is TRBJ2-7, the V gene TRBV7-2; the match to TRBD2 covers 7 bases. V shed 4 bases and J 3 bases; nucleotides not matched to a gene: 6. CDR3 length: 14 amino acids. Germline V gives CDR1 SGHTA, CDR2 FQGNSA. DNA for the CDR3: TGTGCCAGCAGCTCGAACCCTAGCGGCTACGAGCAGTACTTC. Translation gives CASSSNPSGYEQYF.

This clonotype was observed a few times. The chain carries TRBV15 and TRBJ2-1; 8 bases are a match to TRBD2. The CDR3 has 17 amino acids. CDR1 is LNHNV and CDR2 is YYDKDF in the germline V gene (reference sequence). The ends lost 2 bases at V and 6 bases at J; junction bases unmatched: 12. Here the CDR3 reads CATSRKPTSALGNEQFF. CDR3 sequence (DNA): TGTGCCACCAGCAGAAAACCGACTAGCGCCTTGGGCAATGAGCAGTTCTTC.

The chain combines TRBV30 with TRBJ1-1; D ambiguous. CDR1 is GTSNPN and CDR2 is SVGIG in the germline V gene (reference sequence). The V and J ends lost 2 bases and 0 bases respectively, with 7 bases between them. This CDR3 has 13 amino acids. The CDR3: CAWSRLMNTEAFF. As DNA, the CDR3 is TGTGCCTGGAGTCGCCTCATGAACACTGAAGCTTTCTTT.

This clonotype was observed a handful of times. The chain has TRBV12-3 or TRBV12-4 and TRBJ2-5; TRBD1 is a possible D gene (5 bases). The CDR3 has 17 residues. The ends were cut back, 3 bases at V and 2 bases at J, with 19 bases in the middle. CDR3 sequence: CASSFVPRGLRQETQYF. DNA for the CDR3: TGTGCCAGCAGTTTCGTCCCTAGGGGCTTGAGGCAAGAGACCCAGTACTTC.

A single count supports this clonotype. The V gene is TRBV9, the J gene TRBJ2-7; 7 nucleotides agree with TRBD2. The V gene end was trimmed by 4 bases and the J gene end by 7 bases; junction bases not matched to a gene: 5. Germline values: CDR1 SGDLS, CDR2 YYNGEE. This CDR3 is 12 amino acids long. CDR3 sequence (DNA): TGTGCCAGCAGCCCTAGCGGTCGGGAGCAGTACTTC. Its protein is CASSPSGREQYF.